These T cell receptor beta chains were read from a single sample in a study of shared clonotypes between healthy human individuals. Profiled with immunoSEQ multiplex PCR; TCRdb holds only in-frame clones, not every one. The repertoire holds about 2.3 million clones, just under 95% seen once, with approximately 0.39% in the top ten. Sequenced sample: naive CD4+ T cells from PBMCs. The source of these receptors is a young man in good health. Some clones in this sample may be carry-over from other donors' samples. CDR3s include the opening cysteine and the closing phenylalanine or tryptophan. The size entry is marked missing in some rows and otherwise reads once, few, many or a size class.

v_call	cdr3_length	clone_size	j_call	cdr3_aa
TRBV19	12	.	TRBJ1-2	CASSIQGFGYTF
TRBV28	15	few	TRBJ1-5	CASKRAGERGKPQHF
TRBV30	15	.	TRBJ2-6	CAWRLWGAGANVLTF
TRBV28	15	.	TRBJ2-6	CASSSPGAGANVLTF
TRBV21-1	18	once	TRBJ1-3	CASSKAPPSGHSGNTIYF
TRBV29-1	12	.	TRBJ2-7	CSVASGDYEQYF
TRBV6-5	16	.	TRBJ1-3	CASSYSAAGSGNTIYF
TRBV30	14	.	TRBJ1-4	CAWTTLANGEKLFF
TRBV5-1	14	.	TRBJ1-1	CASSLVSGGAWAFF
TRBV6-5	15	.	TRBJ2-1	CASSYSRKRDNEQFF
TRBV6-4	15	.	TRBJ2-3	CASSKSGSGTDTQYF
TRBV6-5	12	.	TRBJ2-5	CASSYLGGTQYF
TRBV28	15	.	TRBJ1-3	CASTDSLTSGNTIYF
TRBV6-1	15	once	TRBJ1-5	CASSENRYSNQPQHF
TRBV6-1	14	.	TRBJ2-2	CASSEAPGIGELFF
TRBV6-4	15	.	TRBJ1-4	CASGESGGGVGKLFF
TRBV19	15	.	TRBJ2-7	CASSMRGVLNSEQYF
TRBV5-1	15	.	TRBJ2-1	CASSPPGPSLNEQFF
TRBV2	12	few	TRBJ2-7	CTTGRSSYEQYF
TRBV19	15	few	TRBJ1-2	CASSFRTGGGYGYTF
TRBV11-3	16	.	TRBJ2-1	CASSLGGRAGYNEQFF
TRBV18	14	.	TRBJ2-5	CASSRVASQETQYF
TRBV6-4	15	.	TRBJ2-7	CASSVAIGTYYEQYF
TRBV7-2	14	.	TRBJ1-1	CASSSRASTTEAFF
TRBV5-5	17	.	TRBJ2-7	CASSSSFRGSSSYEQYF
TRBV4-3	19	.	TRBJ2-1	CASSQDVVRGLADYNEQFF
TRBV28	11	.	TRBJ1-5	CASSAIQPQHF
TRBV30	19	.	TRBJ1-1	CAWQLRLFFRGRRNTEAFF
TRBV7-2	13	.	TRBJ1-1	CASSPQANTEAFF
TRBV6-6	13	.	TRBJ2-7	CASSRDDSYEQYF
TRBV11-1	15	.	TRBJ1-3	CASSQGVSSGNTIYF
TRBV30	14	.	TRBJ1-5	CAWSVMGGGQPQHF
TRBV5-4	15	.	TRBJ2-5	CASSLGQGVQETQYF